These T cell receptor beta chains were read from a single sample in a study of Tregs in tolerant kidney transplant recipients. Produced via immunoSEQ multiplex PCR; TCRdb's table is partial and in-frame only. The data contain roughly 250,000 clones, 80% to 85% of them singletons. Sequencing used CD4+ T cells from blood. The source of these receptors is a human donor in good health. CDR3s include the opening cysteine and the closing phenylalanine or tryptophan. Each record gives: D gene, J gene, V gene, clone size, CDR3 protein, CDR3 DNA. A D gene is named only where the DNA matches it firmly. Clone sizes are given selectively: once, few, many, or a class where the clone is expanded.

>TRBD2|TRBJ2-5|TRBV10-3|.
CATSHPGAGVKETQYF
TGTGCCACTTCTCACCCCGGGGCGGGGGTGAAAGAGACCCAGTACTTC
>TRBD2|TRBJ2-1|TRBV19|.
CASTLAGGHNEQFF
TGTGCCAGTACTCTAGCGGGGGGCCACAATGAGCAGTTCTTC
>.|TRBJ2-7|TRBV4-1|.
CASSQTTIGTLPGEQYF
TGCGCCAGCAGCCAAACCACGATCGGGACGCTCCCTGGGGAGCAGTACTTC
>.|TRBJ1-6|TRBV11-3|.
CASSLDPGSPLHF
TGTGCCAGCAGCTTAGATCCAGGTTCACCCCTCCACTTT
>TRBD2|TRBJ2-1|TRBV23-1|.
CASSQSGTSGGAVDEQFF
TGCGCCAGCAGTCAATCAGGGACTAGCGGGGGGGCTGTAGATGAGCAGTTCTTC
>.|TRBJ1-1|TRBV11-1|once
CASSLGPQNTEAFF
TGTGCCAGCAGCTTAGGTCCACAGAACACTGAAGCTTTCTTT
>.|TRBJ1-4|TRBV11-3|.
CASSPGREKLFF
TGTGCCAGCAGCCCCGGCCGGGAAAAACTGTTTTTT
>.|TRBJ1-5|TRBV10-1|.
CASTRDTRYSNQPQHF
TGCGCCAGCACAAGGGACACCCGCTATAGCAATCAGCCCCAGCATTTT
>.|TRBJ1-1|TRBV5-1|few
CASSFGGPEAFF
TGCGCCAGCAGCTTCGGGGGACCTGAAGCTTTCTTT
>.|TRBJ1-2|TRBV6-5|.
CASRQGAEGYTF
TGTGCCAGCAGGCAGGGTGCGGAGGGCTACACCTTC
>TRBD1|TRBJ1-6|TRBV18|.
CASSPATGGDSPLHF
TGTGCCAGCTCACCAGCCACAGGGGGCGATTCACCCCTCCACTTT
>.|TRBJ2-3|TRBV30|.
CAWTLDGGSTDTQYF
TGTGCCTGGACCCTCGATGGCGGTAGCACAGATACGCAGTATTTT
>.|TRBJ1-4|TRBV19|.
CASMRTASNEKLFF
TGTGCCAGTATGCGGACCGCCTCTAATGAAAAACTGTTTTTT
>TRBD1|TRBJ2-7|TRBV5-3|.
CARSIPRDRDREQYF
TGTGCCAGAAGCATTCCCCGGGACAGGGATCGGGAGCAGTACTTC
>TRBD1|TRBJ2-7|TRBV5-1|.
CASSLQGTPYEQYF
TGCGCCAGCAGCTTACAGGGGACCCCCTACGAGCAGTACTTC
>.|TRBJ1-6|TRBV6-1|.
CASSVSDNSPLHF
TGTGCCAGCAGTGTTTCAGATAATTCACCCCTCCACTTT
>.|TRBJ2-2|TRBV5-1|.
CASSRTQGNTGELFF
TGCGCCAGCAGCCGAACCCAGGGGAACACCGGGGAGCTGTTTTTT
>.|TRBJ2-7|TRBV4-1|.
CASSLNREQYF
TGCGCCAGCAGCCTAAACAGGGAGCAGTACTTC
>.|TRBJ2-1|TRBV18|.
CASSPPSLSHNEQFF
TGTGCCAGCTCACCACCGTCCTTAAGTCACAATGAGCAGTTCTTC
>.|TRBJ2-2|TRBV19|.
CASNTGRPTGELFF
TGTGCCAGTAACACGGGACGCCCCACCGGGGAGCTGTTTTTT
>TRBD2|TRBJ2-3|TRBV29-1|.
CSAVPSGRADTQYF
TGCAGCGCCGTTCCTAGCGGGAGGGCGGATACGCAGTATTTT
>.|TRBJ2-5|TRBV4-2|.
CASSQGGTQYF
TGTGCCAGCAGCCAGGGAGGGACCCAGTACTTC
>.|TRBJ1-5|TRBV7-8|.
CASSLTARQINQPQHF
TGTGCCAGCAGCTTAACGGCCCGACAGATAAATCAGCCCCAGCATTTT
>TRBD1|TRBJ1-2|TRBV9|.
CASSVGGGTGAYGYTF
TGTGCCAGCAGCGTAGGAGGAGGGACAGGGGCGTATGGCTACACCTTC
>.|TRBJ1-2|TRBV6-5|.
CASSIGDNGYTF
TGTGCCAGCAGTATAGGGGACAATGGCTACACCTTC
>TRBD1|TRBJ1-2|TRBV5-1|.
CASSLAGQDGYTF
TGCGCCAGCAGCTTGGCCGGACAGGATGGCTACACCTTC
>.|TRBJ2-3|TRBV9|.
CASSPRVADSTDTQYF
TGTGCCAGCAGCCCCAGGGTAGCGGATAGCACAGATACGCAGTATTTT
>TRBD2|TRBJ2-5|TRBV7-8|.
CASSSRLAVGQETQYF
TGTGCCAGCAGCTCCCGACTAGCGGTAGGGCAAGAGACCCAGTACTTC
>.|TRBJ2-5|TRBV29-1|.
CSVEGGQETQYF
TGCAGCGTTGAAGGGGGACAAGAGACCCAGTACTTC
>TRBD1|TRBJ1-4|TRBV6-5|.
CASSMTGHEKLFF
TGTGCCAGCAGCATGACAGGGCACGAAAAACTGTTTTTT
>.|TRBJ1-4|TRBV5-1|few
CASSLVPLQGLNEKLFF
TGCGCCAGCAGCTTGGTTCCCCTACAGGGACTTAATGAAAAACTGTTTTTT
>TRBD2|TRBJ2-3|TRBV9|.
CASSVVGEGGTQYF
TGTGCCAGCAGCGTAGTCGGGGAGGGTGGTACGCAGTATTTT
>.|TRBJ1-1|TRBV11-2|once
CASSLYRDTEAFF
TGTGCCAGCAGCTTATATAGGGACACTGAAGCTTTCTTT
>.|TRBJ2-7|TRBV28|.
CASSWGFEQYF
TGTGCCAGCAGTTGGGGGTTCGAGCAGTACTTC
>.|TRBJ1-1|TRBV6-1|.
CASSEELMNTEAFF
TGTGCCAGCAGTGAAGAACTCATGAACACTGAAGCTTTCTTT
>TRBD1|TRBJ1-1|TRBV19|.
CASSIVSRTGNTEAFF
TGTGCCAGTAGTATAGTCTCCCGGACAGGGAACACTGAAGCTTTCTTT
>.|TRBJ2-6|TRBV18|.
CASSQLDSGANVLTF
TGTGCCAGCTCACAACTAGACTCTGGGGCCAACGTCCTGACTTTC